A single sample is the source of the 16 T cell receptor beta chains below, sequenced in a study of T cells after yellow fever vaccination. One entry per CDR3 protein results from TCRdb running MiXCR on the 5' RACE reads. This table holds 160,000 or so distinct CDR3 sequences, about 7% found once. Sequencing was performed on CD4+ T cells sorted from PBMCs, taken about 5 days after the first yellow fever vaccination. The receptor set was obtained from a man aged 18 to 30 who received the YFV17D yellow fever vaccine.

The chain joins TRBV29-1 to TRBJ1-1; 8 bases fit TRBD1. This CDR3 contains 14 residues. CDR1 SQVTM and CDR2 ANQGSEA come from the germline V gene. V gave up 4 bases and J gave up 0 bases; unmatched junction bases: 4. For the CDR3, the DNA is TGCAGCGTTGGAAACAGGGGGTTGAACACTGAAGCTTTCTTT. Amino acids: CSVGNRGLNTEAFF.

At least ten counts were recorded for this clonotype. The chain combines TRBV18 with TRBJ1-1; 8 nucleotides align to TRBD1. Germline CDR1 and CDR2: KGHSH and LQKENI. The CDR3 has 14 amino acids. The V segment lost 3 bases and the J segment 0 bases; nucleotides outside the gene matches: 0. Here the CDR3 DNA reads TGTGCCAGCTCACCGGGACAGGTGAACACTGAAGCTTTCTTT. It encodes CASSPGQVNTEAFF. Full variable domain (outside the CDR3, taken from reference TRBV18 and TRBJ1-1): NAGVMQNPRHLVRRRGQEARLRCSPMKGHSHVYWYRQLPEEGLKFMVYLQKENIIDESGMPKERFSAEFPKEGPSILRIQQVVRGDSAAYFCASSPGQVNTEAFFGQGTRLTVV.

J is TRBJ1-3 and V is TRBV5-5; D is possibly TRBD1 (5 bases). Between the trimmed V and J ends, which lost 0 bases and 0 bases, there was a span of 7 bases. This CDR3 region has 15 residues. Germline loops: CDR1 SGHKS, CDR2 YYEKEE (reference sequence). The CDR3 loop reads CASSLVGVSGNTIYF. The CDR3 bases are TGTGCCAGCAGCTTGGTGGGGGTCTCTGGAAACACCATATATTTT.

This clonotype was recorded at least ten times. The chain carries TRBV28 and TRBJ1-2; D perhaps matches TRBD1 (5 bases). The V end lost 3 bases, the J end lost 8 bases, and 13 bases lay between the germline ends. In germline, CDR1 is MDHEN, CDR2 SYDVKM. There are 13 residues in the CDR3. The CDR3 is CASSLTDLWGYTF. DNA for the CDR3: TGTGCCAGCAGTTTGACAGACCTATGGGGCTACACCTTC.

With respect to this clonotype: This clone may be a read error of a much larger clone one base away. CDR3 in amino acids: CASSRSGGGDLSGNQPQHF. The CDR3 DNA follows: TGTGCCAGCAGCCGTTCGGGTGGGGGGGACCTTAGTGGCAATCAGCCCCAGCATTTT. This sequence joins TRBV11-1 and TRBJ1-5; tentatively, D is TRBD1 (5 bases). The V end lost 5 bases, the J end lost 2 bases, and 25 bases lay between the germline ends. The CDR3 runs 19 residues. CDR1 and CDR2 (germline): SGHAT, FQDESV (reference sequence).

The table lists this clonotype with a few counts. CDR3 residues: CASSLLPRSNYGYTF. In DNA form, the CDR3 reads TGCGCCAGCAGCTTACTGCCACGTTCTAACTATGGCTACACCTTC. V is TRBV4-1 and J is TRBJ1-2; D not certain. V was trimmed by 5 bases and J by 0 bases, leaving 13 bases between them. This CDR3 contains 15 residues. Germline CDR1 and CDR2: MGHRA and YSYEKL.

In its sample, this clonotype was seen many times. V usage is TRBV6-2 or TRBV6-3 and J usage is TRBJ2-1, with D unresolved. The germline V and J ends were trimmed by 2 bases and 12 bases, with 20 bases remaining between them. Germline V gene sequence: CDR1 MNHEY, CDR2 SVGEGT. This CDR3 is built from 15 residues. The CDR3 protein is CASSYKGFPHPSQFF. In DNA, the CDR3 is TGTGCCAGCAGTTACAAGGGATTCCCTCATCCCTCGCAGTTCTTC.

This clonotype has only a few counts. The chain uses TRBV3-1 and TRBJ2-1; 9 nucleotides match TRBD1. CDR3 size: 17 residues. Germline CDR1 and CDR2: LGHDT and YNNKEL (reference sequence). The ends lost 1 base at V and 6 bases at J; junction bases unmatched: 10. The CDR3 loop is CASSQVLDRGDFNEQFF. CDR3 coding DNA: TGTGCCAGCAGCCAAGTCCTAGACAGGGGGGATTTCAATGAGCAGTTCTTC.

In its sample, this clonotype was seen a few times. The J gene is TRBJ2-5, the V gene TRBV20-1; possible D gene TRBD2, 7 bases. The V gene lost 5 bases and the J gene lost 7 bases, with 23 bases spanning the gap. Germline V lookup: CDR1 DFQATT, CDR2 SNEGSKA (reference sequence). The CDR3 is 15 residues long. CDR3 residues: CSAGRGGATFGTQYF. The CDR3 nucleotides read TGCAGTGCTGGGCGTGGGGGGGCCACGTTCGGGACCCAGTACTTC.

This clonotype was recorded many times. The rearrangement joins TRBV12-3 or TRBV12-4 to TRBJ2-3; D not certain. The CDR3 is 14 residues long. Trimming shortened V by 5 bases and J by 10 bases, and 19 bases separated the two germline ends. DNA for the CDR3: TGTGCCAGCAGTCCGTCAGACCGATCGGTGGCGCAGTATTTT. Its protein product is CASSPSDRSVAQYF.

This clonotype was seen more than once but under ten times. The V gene is TRBV7-2, the J gene TRBJ2-1, with TRBD2 as a possible D gene (5 bases). CDR1 is SGHTA and CDR2 is FQGNSA in the germline V gene. The CDR3 totals 17 residues. Trimming cost V 3 bases and J 5 bases, with 20 bases left between them. The CDR3 is CASSFWALRGLNNEQFF. CDR3 nucleotides: TGTGCCAGCAGCTTCTGGGCACTTCGGGGTCTGAACAATGAGCAGTTCTTC.

In its sample, this clonotype was seen many times. The gene calls are TRBV7-8 and TRBJ2-7; 8 bases are shared with TRBD1. Trimming cost V 4 bases and J 5 bases; bases outside gene matches: 4. The germline V gene encodes CDR1 SGHVS and CDR2 FQNEAQ. This CDR3 has 13 residues. CDR3 sequence (DNA): TGTGCCAGCAGCTGGACAGGGAGGAACGAGCAGTACTTC. This encodes CASSWTGRNEQYF.

This clonotype was picked up many times. V is TRBV4-3 and J is TRBJ2-3; unclear D gene. V was pared by 1 base and J by 6 bases, with 11 bases between. From germline, CDR1 is LGHNA and CDR2 YSLEER. The CDR3 loop spans 14 amino acids. In nucleotides, the CDR3 is TGCGCCAGCAGCCAAGTTGATGGGCGGGATACGCAGTATTTT. Its translation: CASSQVDGRDTQYF.

This clonotype appeared a few times. The J gene is TRBJ2-7, the V gene TRBV7-9; D might be TRBD1 (5 bases). CDR1 and CDR2 from the germline V gene are SEHNR and FQNEAQ (reference sequence). Trimming took 5 bases from V and 4 from J, leaving 9 bases between them. There are 12 residues in the CDR3. The CDR3 DNA reads TGTGCCAGCAGCCGTAGACAGTACGAGCAGTACTTC. Its translation: CASSRRQYEQYF.

In this sample, this clonotype turned up a few times. The chain is built from TRBV18 and TRBJ2-5, with TRBD2 matching 11 bases. The CDR3 length is 15 residues. Trimming cost V 3 bases and J 5 bases; bases outside gene matches: 5. Germline V gives CDR1 KGHSH, CDR2 LQKENI. CDR3 region: CASSPTRTSGETQYF. The CDR3, as DNA: TGTGCCAGCTCACCTACCAGGACTAGCGGGGAGACCCAGTACTTC.

This clonotype showed up just a few times. The V and J genes are TRBV24-1 and TRBJ2-6; D uncertain. The CDR3 loop spans 15 amino acids. Germline V gene data show CDR1 as KGHDR and CDR2 as SFDVKD. V gave up 7 bases and J gave up 0 bases, with 9 bases separating them. The CDR3 bases are TGTGCCACCAGCCAGGCTAGCTCTGGGGCCAACGTCCTGACTTTC. Translated, it gives CATSQASSGANVLTF.